This T cell receptor beta chain was profiled in a study of T cell responses to AZD1222 COVID-19 vaccine. Of note for this clone: Its antigen is unidentified.

Some clones are missing from TCRdb's copy, which holds only in-frame ones; the method was immunoSEQ multiplex PCR. The data show 150,000 or so clones, about 87% seen once. CDR3 length: 15 amino acids. Germline CDR1 and CDR2: SEHNR and FQNEAQ (reference sequence). Trimming took 3 bases from V and 3 from J, leaving 11 bases between them. Regarding the study as a whole: The donor cohort was predominantly white British with a female majority, and clonal diversity may have been underestimated. Scientists sampled the repertoires only once the peak T cell response had passed. Targeting of unmutated variant regions was reportedly seen in nearly half of spike-specific TCRs.

Specimen: peripheral blood, collected on day 0 of AZD1222 vaccination. This TCR derives from an adult in good health. V is TRBV7-9 and J is TRBJ1-4, with D uncertain. The CDR3 sequence is CASSLVGVANEKLFF. CDR3 nucleotides: TGTGCCAGCAGCTTGGTCGGGGTTGCTAATGAAAAACTGTTTTTT. The full variable domain, with the rest looked up from reference TRBV7-9 and TRBJ1-4, is DTGVSQNPRHKITKRGQNVTFRCDPISEHNRLYWYRQTLGQGPEFLTYFQNEAQLEKSRLLSDRFSAERPKGSFSTLEIQRTEQGDSAMYLCASSLVGVANEKLFFGSGTQLSVL.